Below are 10 T cell receptor beta chains sequenced from a single sample in a study of T-cell memory formation after mild COVID-19. Via MiXCR, TCRdb re-called the 5' RACE reads, giving one row per CDR3 protein. The sample consists of nearly 110,000 distinct CDR3 sequences, around 15% of them appearing once. The sample was PBMCs or a T cell subset sorted from them (not recorded which). These receptors were obtained from a man aged 18 to 30 who had mild COVID-19 (a few samples of this study predate the infection). Cell type and time point are not known.

The chain couples TRBV4-1 to TRBJ1-2; D call uncertain. Germline CDR1 is MGHRA and CDR2 is YSYEKL. There are 14 residues in the CDR3. The ends were cut back, 1 base at V and 3 bases at J, with 9 bases in the middle. The CDR3 coding sequence is TGCGCCAGCAGCCAAGTTACAGCAGACTATGGCTACACCTTC. Residues: CASSQVTADYGYTF.

This chain joins TRBV7-2 and TRBJ1-1; D is undetermined. Trimming stripped 1 base from V and 2 bases from J, with 11 bases between. CDR1 is SGHTA, CDR2 FQGNSA, per germline. There are 15 residues in the CDR3. The CDR3 DNA is TGTGCCAGCAGCTTAGTCAGTAGCCCCAACACTGAAGCTTTCTTT. It is translated as CASSLVSSPNTEAFF.

This chain connects TRBV4-1 to TRBJ2-7, with 14 nucleotides matching TRBD2. Trimming took 3 bases from V and 4 from J; bases not matched to a gene: 2. CDR1 is MGHRA, CDR2 YSYEKL, per germline. The CDR3 has 15 amino acids. Here the CDR3 DNA reads TGCGCCAGCAGCCAGACTAGCGGGGGGGCGTACGAGCAGTACTTC. Amino acid sequence: CASSQTSGGAYEQYF.

The rearrangement joins TRBV28 to TRBJ1-2, with 8 bases fitting TRBD1. The CDR3 loop spans 15 amino acids. The junction had 11 bases not matched to a gene; V was cut back by 3 bases and J by 8 bases. Germline V CDR1 and CDR2: MDHEN, SYDVKM. DNA of the CDR3: TGTGCCAGCAGTTTGGGAAAGCGACAGGGGACCGGCTACACCTTC. This gives the protein CASSLGKRQGTGYTF.

This clonotype was detected a few times. This chain joins TRBV7-3 and TRBJ2-4; maybe TRBD2 (6 bases). Deletions cut 3 bases from V and 1 base from J, with 10 bases between. The CDR3 extends over 15 amino acids. Germline CDR1 SGHTA, CDR2 FQGTGA. The CDR3 here is CASSLLGGAKNIQYF. The CDR3 DNA follows: TGTGCCAGCAGCTTGCTAGGAGGGGCCAAAAACATTCAGTACTTC.

This clonotype was detected a few times. The chain joins TRBV10-3 to TRBJ2-2; tentatively, D is TRBD1 (6 bases). Germline loops: CDR1 ENHRY, CDR2 SYGVKD. This CDR3 has 15 residues. Between the trimmed V and J ends, which lost 10 bases and 4 bases, there was a span of 19 bases. In nucleotides, the CDR3 is TGTGCCACCGGGTGGGTACAGGGCGCCACCGGGGAGCTGTTTTTT. This translates into CATGWVQGATGELFF.

Many counts were recorded for this clonotype. The chain's CDR3 is CASSPAGSYEQYV. The CDR3 DNA reads TGTGCCAGCAGTCCCGCCGGCTCCTACGAGCAGTACGTC. The genes are TRBV6-2 or TRBV6-3 and TRBJ2-7; D not certain. The V end was cut by 5 bases, the J end by 0 bases, with 8 bases between. The CDR3 covers 13 residues. Germline V gives CDR1 MNHEY, CDR2 SVGEGT.

The table lists this clonotype with many counts. The V gene is TRBV4-2, the J gene TRBJ2-7, with D possibly matching TRBD2 (6 bases). Germline loops: CDR1 LGHNA, CDR2 YNFKEQ. Trimming stripped 0 bases from V and 4 bases from J, with 22 bases between. The CDR3 contains 18 residues. The CDR3 DNA sequence: TGTGCCAGCAGCCAAGACTCCACCTCCGGGACTCGAATTTACGAGCAGTACTTC. It yields the protein CASSQDSTSGTRIYEQYF.

This clonotype was observed at least ten times. CDR3 region: CASSYSRTGDSPLHF. CDR3 DNA: TGTGCCAGCAGTTACTCTCGGACAGGGGATTCACCCCTCCACTTT. This rearrangement joins TRBV6-5 to TRBJ1-6, with 9 positions matching TRBD1. V was pared by 0 bases and J by 8 bases, with 2 bases of the junction left unmatched. The CDR3 runs to 15 residues. The germline V gene has CDR1 MNHEY and CDR2 SVGAGI.

The chain is built from TRBV12-3 or TRBV12-4 and TRBJ1-1; no clear D. Trimming stripped 6 bases from V and 3 bases from J, with 11 bases between. CDR3 size: 13 residues. The CDR3 DNA reads TGTGCCAGCAGCCCAGCGGCCTACACTGAAGCTTTCTTT. It yields the protein CASSPAAYTEAFF.